Each of the 18 T cell receptor beta chains below was sequenced from the same sample in a study of T cells expressing NK-cell markers. Each CDR3 protein gets one entry in TCRdb, which reprocessed the 5' RACE reads and gives no DNA. The sample holds about 170,000 distinct CDR3 sequences. Sequenced material: blood T cells: a sorted CD56 or NKG2C T cell subset, CD4+ or CD8+ T cells, or bulk PBMC T cells (not recorded which). These receptors all come from a man aged 18 to 69 in good health.

This chain connects TRBV2 to TRBJ2-3; absent DNA, TCRdb's TRBD1 call cannot be checked. Germline lookup yields CDR1 SNHLY and CDR2 FYNNEI. The CDR3 is made up of 14 amino acids. Here the CDR3 reads CASGRGLSTDTQYF.

V is TRBV7-9 and J is TRBJ1-4; without DNA, the TCRdb call of TRBD1 cannot be checked. The germline V gene encodes CDR1 SEHNR and CDR2 FQNEAQ (reference sequence). The CDR3 runs 17 residues. The CDR3 here is CASSPPTPGQGQEKLFF.

CDR3 loop: CASSQDPRDSTEAFF. The chain combines TRBV3-1 with TRBJ1-1; checking the TCRdb D call of TRBD1 is not possible without DNA. This CDR3 comprises 15 residues. Germline V lookup: CDR1 LGHDT, CDR2 YNNKEL (reference sequence).

V gene TRBV12-3 or TRBV12-4 combines with J gene TRBJ1-3; TCRdb gives TRBD1 as the D gene, but with no DNA this cannot be confirmed. The CDR3 is 15 residues long. The CDR3 region is CASSRGQGTGNTIYF.

The gene calls are TRBV6-1 and TRBJ2-3; TCRdb returns TRBD1, unconfirmable since there is no DNA. The germline gives CDR1 MNHNS, CDR2 SASEGT. The CDR3 has 16 amino acids. The CDR3 spells CASSGRTGDFTDTQYF.

The J gene is TRBJ2-1, the V gene TRBV6-1; TCRdb's D call of TRBD1 is untestable without DNA. CDR3 length equals 14 residues. Germline V CDR1 and CDR2: MNHNS, SASEGT. CDR3 protein: CAAGEGGTYNEQFF.

V is TRBV6-2 or TRBV6-3 and J is TRBJ1-1; TCRdb's assignment of TRBD1 cannot be checked, as there is no DNA. CDR3 size: 13 residues. Germline V CDR1 and CDR2: MNHEY, SVGEGT. The CDR3 sequence is CASRTGVGTEAFF.

This chain uses TRBV14 with TRBJ1-1. This CDR3 is 15 amino acids long. CDR1 is SGHDN and CDR2 is FVKESK in the germline V gene. Here the CDR3 reads CASSQDPYVGTEAFF.

The genes are TRBV7-8 and TRBJ2-3. The CDR3 contains 14 residues. In germline, CDR1 is SGHVS, CDR2 FQNEAQ. CDR3 amino acids: CASSLILGSDTQYF.

The V gene is TRBV21-1, the J gene TRBJ2-1. TRBV21-1 is reported as a pseudogene. The CDR3 has 12 amino acids. The CDR3 here is CASSKGTDPGFF.

The chain employs TRBV12-3 or TRBV12-4 and TRBJ1-3. The CDR3 totals 14 residues. CDR3 sequence: CASRVPGSGNTIYF.

The V and J genes are TRBV19 and TRBJ1-5; the D gene TCRdb calls, TRBD1, cannot be checked with no DNA. Germline lookup yields CDR1 LNHDA and CDR2 SQIVND (reference sequence). This CDR3 region has 14 residues. The chain's CDR3 is CASTHGGSGEPQHF.

The J gene is TRBJ1-2, the V gene TRBV29-1; without DNA, the TCRdb call of TRBD1 cannot be checked. Germline-derived CDR1 and CDR2 are SQVTM and ANQGSEA. This CDR3 contains 16 residues. CDR3 protein: CSVEGATGKDPYGYTF.

V and J are TRBV7-3 and TRBJ2-7; TCRdb outputs TRBD2, but without DNA this stays unchecked. The CDR3 is 15 residues long. Germline-derived CDR1 and CDR2 are SGHTA and FQGTGA. The CDR3 loop is CASSLSGGGAYEQYF.

This rearrangement joins TRBV5-1 to TRBJ2-3; TCRdb proposes TRBD2, but this gene call is untestable without DNA. The CDR3 is 18 residues long. The germline gives CDR1 SGHRS, CDR2 YFSETQ. The CDR3 loop is CASSLNLAGGPGTDTQYF.

J is TRBJ1-3 and V is TRBV7-9. Germline V gene sequence: CDR1 SEHNR, CDR2 FQNEAQ (reference sequence). The CDR3 runs to 14 residues. The CDR3 sequence: CASSLGTSGNTIYF.

CDR3 region: CASSQREGQYQETQYF. The chain combines TRBV5-5 with TRBJ2-5; TCRdb outputs TRBD2, but without DNA this stays unchecked. The germline V gene encodes CDR1 SGHKS and CDR2 YYEKEE (reference sequence). The CDR3 covers 16 residues. Full variable domain (remainder filled in from reference TRBV5-5 and TRBJ2-5): DAGVTQSPTHLIKTRGQQVTLRCSPISGHKSVSWYQQVLGQGPQFIFQYYEKEERGRGNFPDRFSARQFPNYSSELNVNALLLGDSALYLCASSQREGQYQETQYFGPGTRLLVL.

The chain employs TRBV9 and TRBJ2-3; as DNA is missing, the TRBD2 call by TCRdb cannot be tested. The CDR3 totals 16 residues. Germline V gene data show CDR1 as SGDLS and CDR2 as YYNGEE. The CDR3 sequence is CASSVGIRESTDTQYF.